The sequence of this TCR beta chain was determined in a study of blood T cell repertoires in COVID-19. In the study overall: Sites across the United States, Italy and Spain contributed samples from acute and convalescent COVID-19. PBMCs, B-cell-depleted T cells, or T cells provided the cDNA or gDNA that made up the material.

The CDR3 sequence is 17 residues long. Germline V gene sequence: CDR1 ENHRY, CDR2 SYGVKD. The ends were cut back, 2 bases at V and 4 bases at J, with 18 bases in the middle. Under the authors' procedure: Nucleated cell counts were estimated from reference gene primer amplification. Here immunoSEQ multiplex PCR was the method, and the copy in TCRdb shows in-frame clones only, minus some. Clonal size and the V and J genes are those of that table, whereas D and trimming came from the DNA. The repertoire holds around 72,000 clones, with over 80% as singletons. This clone showed up just once. V usage is TRBV10-3 and J usage is TRBJ1-5; the D is unclear. The receptor comes from a woman older than 75 with acute or convalescent COVID-19. Sequencing was carried out using peripheral blood. CDR3 amino acids: CAISEVGTRGPNQPQHF. CDR3 sequence (DNA): TGTGCCATCAGTGAGGTAGGCACACGAGGCCCAAATCAGCCCCAGCATTTT.